This T cell receptor beta chain comes out of a study of identical twins. CDR1 and CDR2 (germline): DFQATT, SNEGSKA (reference sequence). The CDR3 loop spans 15 amino acids. The V gene lost 5 bases and the J gene lost 0 bases, with 15 bases spanning the gap. TCRdb analysed the 5' RACE reads with MiXCR anew, one entry per CDR3 protein. The sample has around 530,000 distinct CDR3 sequences, approximately 16% seen once. Study observations and caveats: Insertion counts were lower in abundant cord blood beta clonotypes, a trend that memory repertoires did not show. Surplus twin overlap in beta out-of-frame sequences was less pronounced.

Points on this clonotype: Its cognate antigen is unknown.

These same records also appear under a second study, on yellow fever vaccine responses in identical twins.

This chain links TRBV20-1 with TRBJ2-3, with D possibly being TRBD2 (5 bases). The TCR originated in a woman aged 18-35 years in good health. The sequenced sample was CD4+ T cells sorted from blood. CDR3 loop: CSAGRGLGSTDTQYF. Here the CDR3 DNA reads TGCAGTGCTGGCAGAGGACTTGGCAGCACAGATACGCAGTATTTT.